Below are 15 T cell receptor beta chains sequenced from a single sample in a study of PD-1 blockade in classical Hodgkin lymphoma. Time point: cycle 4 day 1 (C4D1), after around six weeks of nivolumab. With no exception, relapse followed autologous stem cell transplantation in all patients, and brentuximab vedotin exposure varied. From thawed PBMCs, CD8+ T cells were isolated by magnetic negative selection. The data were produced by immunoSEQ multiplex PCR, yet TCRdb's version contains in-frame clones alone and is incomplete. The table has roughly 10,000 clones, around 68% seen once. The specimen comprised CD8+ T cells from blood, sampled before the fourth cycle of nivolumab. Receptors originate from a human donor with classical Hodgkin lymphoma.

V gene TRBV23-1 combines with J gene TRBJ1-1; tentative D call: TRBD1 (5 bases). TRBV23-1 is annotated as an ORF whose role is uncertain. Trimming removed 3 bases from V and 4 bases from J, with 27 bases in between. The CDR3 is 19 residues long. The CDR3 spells CASSQLTRGYQLRTTEAFF. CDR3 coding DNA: TGCGCCAGCAGTCAGCTGACCCGGGGGTATCAGCTGAGGACCACTGAAGCTTTCTTT.

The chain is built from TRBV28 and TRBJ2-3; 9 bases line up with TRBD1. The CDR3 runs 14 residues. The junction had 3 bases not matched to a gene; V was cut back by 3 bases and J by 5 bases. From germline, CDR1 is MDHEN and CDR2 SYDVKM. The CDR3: CASSLYRGRDTQYF. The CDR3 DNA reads TGTGCCAGCAGTTTGTACAGGGGGCGAGATACGCAGTATTTT.

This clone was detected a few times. This CDR3 is CASSFGVGGYTF. The CDR3 DNA follows: TGTGCCAGCAGCTTCGGAGTGGGGGGCTACACCTTC. The rearrangement links TRBV7-9 to TRBJ1-2; D is uncertain. Germline V gene data show CDR1 as SEHNR and CDR2 as FQNEAQ (reference sequence). The CDR3 spans 12 residues. V lost 3 bases to trimming and J lost 8 bases, with 10 bases between them. Full variable domain (outside the CDR3, taken from reference TRBV7-9 and TRBJ1-2): DTGVSQNPRHKITKRGQNVTFRCDPISEHNRLYWYRQTLGQGPEFLTYFQNEAQLEKSRLLSDRFSAERPKGSFSTLEIQRTEQGDSAMYLCASSFGVGGYTFGSGTRLTVV.

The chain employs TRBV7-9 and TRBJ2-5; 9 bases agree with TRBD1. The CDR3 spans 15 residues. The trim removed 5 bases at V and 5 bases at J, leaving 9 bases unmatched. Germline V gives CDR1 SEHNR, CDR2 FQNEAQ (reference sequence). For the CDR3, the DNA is TGTGCCAGCAGCCCGCGGGACAGGGAGGTGGAGACCCAGTACTTC. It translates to CASSPRDREVETQYF.

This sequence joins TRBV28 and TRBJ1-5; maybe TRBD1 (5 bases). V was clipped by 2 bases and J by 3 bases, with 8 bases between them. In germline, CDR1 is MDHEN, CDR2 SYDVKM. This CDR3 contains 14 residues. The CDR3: CASSLQGDNQPQHF. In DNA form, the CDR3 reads TGTGCCAGCAGTTTACAGGGCGACAATCAGCCCCAGCATTTT.

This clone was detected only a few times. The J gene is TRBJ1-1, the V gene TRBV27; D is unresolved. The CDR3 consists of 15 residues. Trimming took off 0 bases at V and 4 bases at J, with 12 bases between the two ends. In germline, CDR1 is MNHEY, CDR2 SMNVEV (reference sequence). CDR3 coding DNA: TGTGCCAGCAGTTTATCGGGCGGAGGAATCACTGAAGCTTTCTTT. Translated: CASSLSGGGITEAFF.

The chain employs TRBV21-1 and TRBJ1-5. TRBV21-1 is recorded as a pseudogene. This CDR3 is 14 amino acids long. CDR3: CASSKAPGDQPQHF. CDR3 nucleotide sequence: TGTGCCAGCAGCAAAGCACCGGGGGATCAGCCCCAGCATTTT.

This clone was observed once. The CDR3, as DNA: TGTGCCAGCAGTGCAGACTTCACAGGGGGCGGACGGGAGCTGTTTTTT. Protein product: CASSADFTGGGRELFF. The chain has TRBV28 and TRBJ2-2; 9 positions match TRBD1. This CDR3 is built from 16 residues. The junction had 13 bases not matched to a gene; V was cut back by 5 bases and J by 9 bases. CDR1 and CDR2 from the germline V gene are MDHEN and SYDVKM.

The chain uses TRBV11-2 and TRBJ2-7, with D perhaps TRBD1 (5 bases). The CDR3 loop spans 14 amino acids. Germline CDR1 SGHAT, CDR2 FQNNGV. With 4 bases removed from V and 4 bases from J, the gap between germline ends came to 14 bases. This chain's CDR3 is CASSSKDTLYEQYF. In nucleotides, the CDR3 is TGTGCCAGCAGCTCAAAGGACACGTTATACGAGCAGTACTTC. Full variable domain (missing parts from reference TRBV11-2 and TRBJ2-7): EAGVAQSPRYKIIEKRQSVAFWCNPISGHATLYWYQQILGQGPKLLIQFQNNGVVDDSQLPKDRFSAERLKGVDSTLKIQPAKLEDSAVYLCASSSKDTLYEQYFGPGTRLTVT.

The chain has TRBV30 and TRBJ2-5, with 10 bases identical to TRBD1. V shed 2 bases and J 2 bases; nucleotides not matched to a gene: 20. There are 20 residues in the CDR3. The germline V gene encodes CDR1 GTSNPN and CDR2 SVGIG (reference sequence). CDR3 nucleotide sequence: TGTGCCTGGAGTCCCCCTTTGGGGACAGGGGATTTAGATCCTCAAGAGACCCAGTACTTC. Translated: CAWSPPLGTGDLDPQETQYF.

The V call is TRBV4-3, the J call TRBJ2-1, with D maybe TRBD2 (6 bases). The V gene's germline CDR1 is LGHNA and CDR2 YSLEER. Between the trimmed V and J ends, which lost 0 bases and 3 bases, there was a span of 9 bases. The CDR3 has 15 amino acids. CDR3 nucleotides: TGCGCCAGCAGCCAAGATAGCGGCTTCTACAATGAGCAGTTCTTC. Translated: CASSQDSGFYNEQFF.

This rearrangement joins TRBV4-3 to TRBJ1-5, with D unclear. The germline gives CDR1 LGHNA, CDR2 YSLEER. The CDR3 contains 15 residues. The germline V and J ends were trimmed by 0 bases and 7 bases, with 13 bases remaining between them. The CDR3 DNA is TGCGCCAGCAGCCAAGATTGGGGAGTTCGGCAGCCCCAGCATTTT. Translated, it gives CASSQDWGVRQPQHF.

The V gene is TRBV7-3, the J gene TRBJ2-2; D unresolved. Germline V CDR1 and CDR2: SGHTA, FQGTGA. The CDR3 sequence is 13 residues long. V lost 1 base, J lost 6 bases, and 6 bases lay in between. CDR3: CASSLIVSGELFF. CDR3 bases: TGTGCCAGCAGCTTAATTGTCTCCGGGGAGCTGTTTTTT.

CDR3 sequence reads: CAFGQEGGYTF. Here the CDR3 DNA reads TGTGCCTTTGGACAGGAAGGTGGCTACACCTTC. The rearrangement joins TRBV30 to TRBJ1-2; TRBD1 matches at 7 bases. From germline, CDR1 is GTSNPN and CDR2 SVGIG (reference sequence). Trimming at V came to 7 bases and at J to 7 bases, leaving 6 bases not matched to a gene. The CDR3 has 11 amino acids.

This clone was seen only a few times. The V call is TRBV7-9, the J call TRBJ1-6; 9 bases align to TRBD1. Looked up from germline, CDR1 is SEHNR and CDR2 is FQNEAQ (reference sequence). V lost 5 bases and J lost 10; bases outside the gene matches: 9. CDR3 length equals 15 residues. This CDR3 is CASSPLQGASSPLHF. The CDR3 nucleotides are TGTGCCAGCAGCCCGTTACAGGGGGCAAGCTCACCCCTCCACTTT.